This T cell receptor (beta chain) was sequenced during a study of a mutant IDH1 vaccine in newly diagnosed glioma. Whole-study context: Treatment recipients were 62.5% male and 37.5% female, and their mean age was about 40 years.

Findings and caveats of the study: There were vaccine-induced immune responses in under 95% of the patients. Seemingly, top peripheral T cell clonotype changes bore no relation to pseudoprogression.

Concerning this clone: Its antigen remains unidentified.

Here immunoSEQ multiplex PCR was the method, and the copy in TCRdb shows in-frame clones only, minus some. The repertoire consists of fewer than 45,000 clones, with 80% to 95% occurring once and the leading ten covering about a sixth. Sample time point: baseline, week 1 (first vaccination visit). As to treatment: pre-vaccination baseline after standard-of-care therapy. Tumors from donors were new WHO grade 3 or 4 IDH1-mutant astrocytomas with ATRX loss. The origin of this receptor is a man between 18 and 29 years old with glioma. The specimen was PBMCs, collected from a glioma patient treated with radiotherapy, temozolomide or both.

CDR3 region: CAYNLGNEQYF. As DNA, the CDR3 is TGTGCCTACAACCTTGGGAACGAGCAGTACTTC. The V and J genes are TRBV30 and TRBJ2-7; no definite D call. Per the germline V gene, CDR1 is GTSNPN and CDR2 is SVGIG (reference sequence). The V gene lost 7 bases and the J gene lost 5 bases, with 12 bases spanning the gap. The CDR3 extends over 11 amino acids.